This T cell receptor beta chain was obtained from a study of graft-versus-host responses after intestinal transplantation. Study-wide points: Some GvH clones were seen earlier in gut or blood, suggesting intestinal origin.

A note on this clone: Its antigen remains unknown.

Sequencing was performed with immunoSEQ multiplex PCR; in TCRdb, only in-frame clones are kept and a portion is missing. The sample records approximately 89,000 clones, 90% being singletons. The sequence derives from a human patient who received an intestinal transplant, so some T cells may come from the graft donor. The sample here was PBMCs, taken about 450 days after intestinal transplant.

CDR3 loop: CASSPTGSGETQYF. CDR3 DNA sequence: TGTGCCAGTAGCCCGACAGGGTCGGGAGAGACCCAGTACTTC. The V gene is TRBV19, the J gene TRBJ2-5, with TRBD1 identical over 7 bases. V dropped 6 bases and J dropped 4; count of bases not matched to a gene: 8. This CDR3 is 14 amino acids long. From germline, CDR1 is LNHDA and CDR2 SQIVND (reference sequence).